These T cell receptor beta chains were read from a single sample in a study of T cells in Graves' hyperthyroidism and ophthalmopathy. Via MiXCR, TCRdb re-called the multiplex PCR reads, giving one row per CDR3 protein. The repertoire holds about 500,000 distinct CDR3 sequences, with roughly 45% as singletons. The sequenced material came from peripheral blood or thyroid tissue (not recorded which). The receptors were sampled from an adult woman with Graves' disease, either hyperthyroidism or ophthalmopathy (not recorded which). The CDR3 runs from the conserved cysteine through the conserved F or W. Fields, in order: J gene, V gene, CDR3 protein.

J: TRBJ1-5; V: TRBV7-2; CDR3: CASSQDPAGNQPQHF
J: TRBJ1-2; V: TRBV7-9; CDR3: CASSLTVYGYTF
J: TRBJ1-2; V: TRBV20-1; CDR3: CSAPVQVNYGYTF
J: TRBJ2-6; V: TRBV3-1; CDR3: CASGDRTLRANVLTF
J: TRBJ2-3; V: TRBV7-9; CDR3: CASSSGLAGVGVDTQYF
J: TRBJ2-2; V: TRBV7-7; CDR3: CASSLGWGNTGELFF
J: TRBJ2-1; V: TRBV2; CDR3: CASRATGTEQFF
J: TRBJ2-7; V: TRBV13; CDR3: CASSPWTSGSSYEQYF
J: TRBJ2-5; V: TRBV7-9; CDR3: CAISDVGMETQYF
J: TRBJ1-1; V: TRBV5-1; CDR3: CASSNTQGGMNTEAFF
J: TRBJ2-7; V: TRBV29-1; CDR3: CSSEGDGRYEQYF
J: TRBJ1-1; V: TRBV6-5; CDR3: CASSPGAILMAFF
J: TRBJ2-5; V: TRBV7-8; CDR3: CASSLGAYGETQYF
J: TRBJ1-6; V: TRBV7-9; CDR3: CASSRGQADSPLHF
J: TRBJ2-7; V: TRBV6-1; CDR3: CASSEFGRYEQYF
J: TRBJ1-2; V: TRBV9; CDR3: CASSASGENYGYTF
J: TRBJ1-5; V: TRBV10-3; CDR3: CAISARSYRGKPQHF
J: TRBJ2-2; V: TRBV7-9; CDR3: CASSQERGTGAGELFF
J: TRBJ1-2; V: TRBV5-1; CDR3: CASSLASFGYTF
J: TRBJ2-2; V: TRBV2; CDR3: CASSDLGVPGSCFF
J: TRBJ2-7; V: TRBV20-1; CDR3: CSASGPETTYEQYF
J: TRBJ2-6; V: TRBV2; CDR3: CASSSTGSNVLTF
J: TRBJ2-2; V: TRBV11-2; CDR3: CASSGDPGELFF
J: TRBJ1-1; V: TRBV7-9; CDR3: CASSSLHNTEAFF
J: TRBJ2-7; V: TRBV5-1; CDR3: CASSLVLGAYEQYF
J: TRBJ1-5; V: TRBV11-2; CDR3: CASSLQGQQTNQPQHF
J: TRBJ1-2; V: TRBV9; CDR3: CASSVEWRAEDYGYTF
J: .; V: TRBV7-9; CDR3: CASSLGSGSSVTQYF
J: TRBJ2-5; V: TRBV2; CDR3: CASSVGSGTQTQYF
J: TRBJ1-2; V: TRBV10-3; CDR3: CAIGRPNYGYTF
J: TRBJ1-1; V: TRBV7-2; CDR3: CASKGSAAQNTEAFF
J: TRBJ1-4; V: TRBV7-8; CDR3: CASSLGRLTFGKLFF
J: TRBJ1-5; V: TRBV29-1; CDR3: CSVTTGAGSNQPQHF
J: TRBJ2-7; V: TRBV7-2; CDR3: CASSGGWGEQYF
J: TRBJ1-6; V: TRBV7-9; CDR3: CASSRTDNNSPLHF
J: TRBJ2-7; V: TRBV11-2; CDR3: CASSSLAGTTPSYEQYF
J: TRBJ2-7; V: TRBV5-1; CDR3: CASSFRQGSYEQYF
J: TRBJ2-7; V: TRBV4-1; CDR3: CASSQGRLAGVYEQYF
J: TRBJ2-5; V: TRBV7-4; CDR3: CASSVLVARHETQYF
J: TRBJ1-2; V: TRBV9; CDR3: CASSLTGEVTGYTF
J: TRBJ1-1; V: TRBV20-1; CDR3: CSAHLGQVGAFF
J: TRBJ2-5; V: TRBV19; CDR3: CAWGIRRETQYF
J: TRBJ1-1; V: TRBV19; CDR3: CASRAGTEAFF
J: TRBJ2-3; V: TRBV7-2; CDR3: CASSPPGLAYDTQYF
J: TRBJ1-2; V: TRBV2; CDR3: CASTDWGYGYTF
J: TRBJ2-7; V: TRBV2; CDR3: CARSDASSYEQYF
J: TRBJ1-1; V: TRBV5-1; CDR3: CASSLEDESEAFF
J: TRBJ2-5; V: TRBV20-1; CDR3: CSARQGDRHPETQYF
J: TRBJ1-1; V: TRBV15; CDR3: CATSVEGFGTEAFF
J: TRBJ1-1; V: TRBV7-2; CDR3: CASSVGWDGDTEAFF
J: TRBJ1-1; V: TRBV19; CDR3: CASSIRGRTEAFF
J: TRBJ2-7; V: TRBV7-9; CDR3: CASSLQRGSWYEQYF
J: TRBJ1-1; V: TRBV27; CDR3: CASSLTGAWTEAFF
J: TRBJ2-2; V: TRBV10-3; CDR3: CAIRDRGKYTGELFF
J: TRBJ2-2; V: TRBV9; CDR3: CASSQDTKNTGELFF
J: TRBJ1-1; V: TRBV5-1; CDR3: CASRTGQQNTEAFF
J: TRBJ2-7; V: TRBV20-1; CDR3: CSARFWGAGVNAEQYF
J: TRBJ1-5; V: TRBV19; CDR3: CASSTRQGRYQPQHF
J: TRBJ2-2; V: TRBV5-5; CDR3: CASSLAFKAEGTGELFF
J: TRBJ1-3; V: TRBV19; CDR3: CASSPTVAAGNTIYF